The 14 T cell receptor beta chains below all came from one sample that was sequenced in a study of blood T cells in healthy people across ages (dated by TCRdb to 2015 to 2017). The method was 5' RACE. TCRdb records Illumina HiSeq 2500 as the sequencer. A second about 7 to 12 cycle PCR used a sample-barcoded 5' primer and a J-beta primer mix. TCRdb passed the public sequencing reads through fastp at Q25 and MiXCR, retaining productive beta sequences. Rows merge per CDR3 protein into single entries with the most common DNA and genes. The sample has about 640,000 distinct CDR3 sequences on record, approximately 50% of them singletons. The ten biggest clones cover 30% to 45% of the sample. The source material was blood. The receptors originated from a man aged 55-75 years in good health.

This clonotype was seen only a few times. This chain's CDR3 is CASSRDPLQETQYF. Written as DNA, the CDR3 is TGCGCCAGCAGCAGGGACCCCCTACAAGAGACCCAGTACTTC. The J gene is TRBJ2-5, the V gene TRBV5-1; either TRBD1 or TRBD2 may fit D (5 bases each). This CDR3 region has 14 residues. CDR1 and CDR2 (germline): SGHRS, YFSETQ. Trimming removed 4 bases at V and 2 bases at J, with 12 bases between.

The CDR3 nucleotides are TGTGCCAGCTCGCGACAGAACTATGGCTACACCTTC. It yields the protein CASSRQNYGYTF. V gene TRBV18 combines with J gene TRBJ1-2, with TRBD1 as a possible D gene (5 bases). V was cut by 6 bases and J by 2 bases, with 7 bases left in between. There are 12 residues in the CDR3. Germline CDR1 and CDR2: KGHSH and LQKENI. The complete variable domain, with remaining parts taken from reference TRBV18 and TRBJ1-2, reads NAGVMQNPRHLVRRRGQEARLRCSPMKGHSHVYWYRQLPEEGLKFMVYLQKENIIDESGMPKERFSAEFPKEGPSILRIQQVVRGDSAAYFCASSRQNYGYTFGSGTRLTVV.

The gene calls are TRBV6-6 and TRBJ2-5; 10 bases are shared with TRBD1. The end of the DNA is better explained by TRBJ2-7, so the J call may be wrong. Germline CDR1 MNHNY, CDR2 SVGAGI (reference sequence). This CDR3 has 14 amino acids. Written as DNA, the CDR3 is TGTGCCAGCAGTTCTTCCCGGGACAGGGGCGAGCAGTACTTC. It encodes CASSSSRDRGEQYF.

This clonotype was counted a single time. V and J are TRBV20-1 and TRBJ2-1; 12 bases fit TRBD2. With 8 bases clipped from V and 8 bases from J, the junction kept 7 bases outside the gene matches. This CDR3 comprises 13 residues. Germline V gene data show CDR1 as DFQATT and CDR2 as SNEGSKA (reference sequence). DNA of the CDR3: TGCAGTCCGGGGGCTAGCGGGGGGGATGAGCAGTTCTTC. This codes for CSPGASGGDEQFF.

The chain recombines TRBV2 with TRBJ1-2; no clear D gene. The ends were cut back, 6 bases at V and 6 bases at J, with 8 bases in the middle. CDR1 and CDR2 from the germline V gene are SNHLY and FYNNEI. The CDR3 contains 11 residues. The CDR3 loop reads CASRRRDGYTF. CDR3 sequence (DNA): TGTGCCAGCAGAAGACGGGATGGCTACACCTTC.

V gene TRBV4-1 combines with J gene TRBJ2-5, with 10 bases fitting TRBD2. Trimming at V came to 5 bases and at J to 5 bases, leaving 26 bases not matched to a gene. In germline, CDR1 is MGHRA, CDR2 YSYEKL. The CDR3 is made up of 21 amino acids. For the CDR3, the DNA is TGCGCCAGCAGCTCCCCCGGCGCTAGCGGGGGATCCCATGTTAGGAGGGAGACCCAGTACTTC. Protein product: CASSSPGASGGSHVRRETQYF.

On this clonotype itself: The junction and the germline gene differ at one end; a read error may be behind it. The chain couples TRBV29-1 to TRBJ1-1; TRBD1 agrees at 8 bases. CDR3 length: 12 residues. Germline V gene sequence: CDR1 SQVTM, CDR2 ANQGSEA. The CDR3 reads CSAGQGHAEAFF. In DNA, the CDR3 is TGCAGCGCCGGACAGGGTCACGCTGAGGCTTTCTTT. The full variable domain, its missing parts supplied by reference TRBV29-1 and TRBJ1-1, is SAVISQKPSRDICQRGTSLTIQCQVDSQVTMMFWYRQQPGQSLTLIATANQGSEATYESGFVIDKFPISRPNLTFSTLTVSNMSPEDSSIYLCSAGQGHAEAFFGQGTRLTVV.

This clonotype was seen at least ten times. V gene TRBV7-2 combines with J gene TRBJ2-5; D call uncertain. The V end was cut by 1 base, the J end by 1 base, with 7 bases between. Germline CDR1 and CDR2: SGHTA and FQGNSA. The CDR3 loop spans 14 amino acids. The CDR3 is CASSLGYSQETQYF. The CDR3, as DNA: TGTGCCAGCAGCTTAGGCTACAGCCAAGAGACCCAGTACTTC.

This clonotype has just a few counts. The rearrangement uses TRBV20-1 and TRBJ1-6; D gene uncertain. V lost 7 bases to trimming and J lost 7 bases, with 20 bases between them. The CDR3 runs 15 residues. Germline-derived CDR1 and CDR2 are DFQATT and SNEGSKA (reference sequence). Here the CDR3 reads CSVRGNGVGNSPLHF. The CDR3 coding sequence is TGCAGTGTTCGCGGTAACGGGGTGGGGAATTCACCCCTCCACTTT.

This rearrangement joins TRBV11-2 to TRBJ2-7, with D possibly matching TRBD1 (5 bases). The CDR3 runs to 13 residues. Per germline, CDR1 SGHAT and CDR2 FQNNGV. The V and J ends lost 5 bases and 5 bases respectively, with 13 bases between them. CDR3 residues: CASSLDSWNEQYF. Here the CDR3 DNA reads TGTGCCAGCAGCCTCGACAGTTGGAACGAGCAGTACTTC.

The chain couples TRBV21-1 to TRBJ1-2; the table calls TRBD1, which could not be checked here. TRBV21-1 is designated a pseudogene. This CDR3 contains 17 residues. The CDR3 region has the DNA TGTGCCAGCAGCGCAAGCGGACAGGGGGAGGGTTACTATGGCTACACCTTC. This sequence encodes CASSASGQGEGYYGYTF.

This clonotype has just a few counts. This chain joins TRBV5-6 and TRBJ2-5, with 9 bases that match TRBD2. Germline V gene sequence: CDR1 SGHDT, CDR2 YYEEEE. The length of the CDR3 is 18 residues. The ends lost 3 bases at V and 4 bases at J; junction bases unmatched: 16. In DNA form, the CDR3 reads TGTGCCAGCAGCTGGTTCGTAGCGGGGGCCCCAGGTGGAGAGACCCAGTACTTC. This translates into CASSWFVAGAPGGETQYF.

The rearrangement links TRBV5-1 to TRBJ1-1, with 8 positions matching TRBD1. Germline V gives CDR1 SGHRS, CDR2 YFSETQ. This CDR3 has 16 amino acids. The ends lost 4 bases at V and 1 base at J; junction bases unmatched: 9. In DNA, the CDR3 is TGCGCCAGCAGCCCTGGACAGGGAACTCCGAACACTGAAGCTTTCTTT. This gives the protein CASSPGQGTPNTEAFF.

The rearrangement uses TRBV7-9 and TRBJ1-2; possible D gene TRBD1, 5 bases. The germline V and J ends were trimmed by 1 base and 6 bases, with 12 bases remaining between them. Germline V lookup: CDR1 SEHNR, CDR2 FQNEAQ (reference sequence). This CDR3 is 14 amino acids long. The chain's CDR3 is CASSLETGRNGYTF. As DNA, the CDR3 is TGTGCCAGCAGCTTAGAAACAGGAAGAAATGGCTACACCTTC.